The subject of this entry is one T cell receptor (beta chain). The target antigen is unknown. This sample was included in a study of OX40 agonist ivuxolimab in advanced cancers. The data were produced by immunoSEQ multiplex PCR, yet TCRdb's version contains in-frame clones alone and is incomplete. The table includes about 35,000 clones, about four fifths detected once. Findings and limits, study-wide: At 0.1 to 3.0 mg/kg and by week 6, clonal expansion occurred in CD4+ and CD8+ blood T cells.

The germline V and J ends were trimmed by 3 bases and 4 bases, with 10 bases remaining between them. Looked up from germline, CDR1 is SGHNT and CDR2 is YYREEE (reference sequence). The CDR3 contains 13 residues. The sample in question was CD4+ or CD8+ T cells sorted from blood, obtained in a trial of the OX40 agonist ivuxolimab. V gene TRBV5-4 combines with J gene TRBJ1-2; D gene ambiguous. The origin of this receptor is an adult with an advanced solid tumor such as melanoma, head and neck, liver or kidney cancer. The CDR3 DNA reads as TGTGCCAGCAGCTCCATTAACACCTATGGCTACACCTTC. Its translation: CASSSINTYGYTF.